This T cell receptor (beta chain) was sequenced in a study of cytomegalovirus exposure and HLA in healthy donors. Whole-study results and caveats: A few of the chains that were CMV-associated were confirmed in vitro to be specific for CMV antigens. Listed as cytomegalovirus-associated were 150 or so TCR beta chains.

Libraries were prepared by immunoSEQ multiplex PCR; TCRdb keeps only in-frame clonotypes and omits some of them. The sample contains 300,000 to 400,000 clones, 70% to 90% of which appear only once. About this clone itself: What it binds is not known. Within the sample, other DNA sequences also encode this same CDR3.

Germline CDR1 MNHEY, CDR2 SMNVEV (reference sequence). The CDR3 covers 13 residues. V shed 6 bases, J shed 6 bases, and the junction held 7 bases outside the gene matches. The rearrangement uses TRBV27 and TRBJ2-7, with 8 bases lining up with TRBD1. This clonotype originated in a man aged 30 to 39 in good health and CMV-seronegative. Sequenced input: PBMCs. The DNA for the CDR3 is TGTGCCAGCAGGGGGCAGGGGGCGCGCGAGCAGTACTTC. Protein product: CASRGQGAREQYF.